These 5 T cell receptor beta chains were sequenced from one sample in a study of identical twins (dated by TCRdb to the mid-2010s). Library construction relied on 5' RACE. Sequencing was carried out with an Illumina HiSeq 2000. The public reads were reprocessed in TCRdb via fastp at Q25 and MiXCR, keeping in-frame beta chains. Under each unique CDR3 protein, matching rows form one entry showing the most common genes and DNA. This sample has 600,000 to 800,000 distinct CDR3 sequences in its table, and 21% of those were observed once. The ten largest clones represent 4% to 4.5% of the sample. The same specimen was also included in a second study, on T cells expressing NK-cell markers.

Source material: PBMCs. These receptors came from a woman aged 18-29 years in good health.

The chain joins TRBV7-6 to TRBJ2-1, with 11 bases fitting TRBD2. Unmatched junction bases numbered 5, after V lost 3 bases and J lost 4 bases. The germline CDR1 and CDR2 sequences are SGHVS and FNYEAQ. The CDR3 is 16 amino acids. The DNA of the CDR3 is TGTGCCAGCAGCTTGGGGGCTAGCGGGGGGTACAATGAGCAGTTCTTC. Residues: CASSLGASGGYNEQFF.

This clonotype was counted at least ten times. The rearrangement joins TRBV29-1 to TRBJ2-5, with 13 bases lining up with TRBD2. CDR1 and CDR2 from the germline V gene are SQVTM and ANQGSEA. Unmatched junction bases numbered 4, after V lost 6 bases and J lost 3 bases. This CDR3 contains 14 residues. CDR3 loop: CSVMGLAGKETQYF. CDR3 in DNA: TGCAGCGTCATGGGACTAGCGGGGAAAGAGACCCAGTACTTC. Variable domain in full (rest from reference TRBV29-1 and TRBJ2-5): SAVISQKPSRDICQRGTSLTIQCQVDSQVTMMFWYRQQPGQSLTLIATANQGSEATYESGFVIDKFPISRPNLTFSTLTVSNMSPEDSSIYLCSVMGLAGKETQYFGPGTRLLVL.

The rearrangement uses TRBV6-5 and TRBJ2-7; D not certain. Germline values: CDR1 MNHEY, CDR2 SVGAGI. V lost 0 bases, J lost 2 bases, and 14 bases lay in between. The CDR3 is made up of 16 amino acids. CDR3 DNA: TGTGCCAGCAGTTACTCGGTTGCTGCAGGTACCTACGAGCAGTACTTC. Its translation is CASSYSVAAGTYEQYF.

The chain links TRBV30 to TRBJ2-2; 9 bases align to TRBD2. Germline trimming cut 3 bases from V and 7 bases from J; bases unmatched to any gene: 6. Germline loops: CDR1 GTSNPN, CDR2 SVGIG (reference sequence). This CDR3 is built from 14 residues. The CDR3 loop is CAWSPGLAGGELFF. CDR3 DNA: TGTGCCTGGAGCCCGGGACTAGCAGGCGGGGAGCTGTTTTTT.

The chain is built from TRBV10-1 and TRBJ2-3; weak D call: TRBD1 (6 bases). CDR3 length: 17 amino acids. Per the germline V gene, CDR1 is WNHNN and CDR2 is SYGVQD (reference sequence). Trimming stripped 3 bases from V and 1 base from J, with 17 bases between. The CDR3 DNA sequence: TGCGCCAGCAGTGATCCGACAGGTCAACAGGGCACAGATACGCAGTATTTT. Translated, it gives CASSDPTGQQGTDTQYF.